This TCR beta chain derives from a study of blood T cells in healthy people across ages. With a J-beta primer mix and a sample-barcoded 5' primer, a second PCR ran roughly 6 to 11 cycles. In TCRdb, the 5' RACE reads were re-called with MiXCR into one record per CDR3 protein. The sample has more than 1,000,000 distinct CDR3 sequences; approximately 26% are singletons. This CDR3 contains 14 residues. CDR1 and CDR2 from the germline V gene are MNHEY and SVGAGI. The ends were cut back, 7 bases at V and 6 bases at J, with 18 bases in the middle. This clonotype was found a few times. The same data also went into a second study, on T cells of mothers and their children. That report notes: cDNA synthesis used all extracted RNA, about 1.5 ug per 15 ul. Per child, about 2.8 million TCR beta CDR3 reads were obtained, against over 9 million per mother. Mothers and children who were related shared slightly more overlap than unrelated pairs, but not significantly more.

The material sequenced was blood. The gene calls are TRBV6-5 and TRBJ1-2; tentative D call: TRBD1 (6 bases). The origin of this receptor is a girl aged 2-10 years in good health. The CDR3 sequence: CASITGTGRDGYTF. CDR3 sequence (DNA): TGTGCCAGCATTACGGGTACAGGGAGAGATGGCTACACCTTC.